This T cell receptor (beta chain) derives from a study of T cell changes during pregnancy in multiple sclerosis. Trimming stripped 4 bases from V and 7 bases from J, with 11 bases between. The V gene's germline CDR1 is SGHDT and CDR2 YYEEEE. This CDR3 has 12 residues. The table came from immunoSEQ multiplex PCR; TCRdb's copy has only in-frame clones and leaves some out. The table has fewer than 150,000 clones, approximately 96% seen once. This receptor was taken from a female donor with multiple sclerosis, enrolled in a pregnancy study. The chain has TRBV5-6 and TRBJ1-2; D possibly corresponds to TRBD1 (6 bases). Specimen: peripheral blood, collected after pregnancy. CDR3 loop: CASSLGQSGYTF. CDR3 DNA sequence: TGTGCCAGCAGCCTAGGACAGTCTGGCTACACCTTC.